This paragraph covers one TCR beta chain sequence. The antigen is not known. Libraries were prepared by immunoSEQ multiplex PCR; TCRdb keeps only in-frame clonotypes and omits some of them. The sample includes over 85,000 clones, about 91% of them seen just once. These data are taken from a study of radiotherapy plus CTLA-4 blockade in lung cancer. Whole-study results and caveats: Reported findings show early blood T cell clone dynamics, with interferon-beta, best predicted response.

Enrolled patients, whose metastatic non-small-cell lung cancer was chemo-refractory, received focal radiation plus CTLA-4 blockade with ipilimumab. CDR3 length: 12 amino acids. Trimming removed 2 bases from V and 4 bases from J, with 6 bases in between. CDR1 is SGHNT and CDR2 is YYREEE in the germline V gene (reference sequence). The sequence was obtained from a human donor with non-small cell lung cancer that progressed on radiotherapy plus ipilimumab. Source: peripheral blood, taken from a patient treated with radiotherapy plus ipilimumab. The V gene is TRBV5-4, the J gene TRBJ2-5, with unresolved D. The CDR3 is CASSFPGETQYF. DNA of the CDR3: TGTGCCAGCAGCTTTCCAGGAGAGACCCAGTACTTC.